The source of this T cell receptor (beta chain) is a study of CXCR3-negative and CXCR3-positive naive CD8 T cells. Study-level findings and limits: A higher hydrophobicity marked the TRB CDR3s of CXCR3-positive naive cells versus CXCR3-negative naive cells.

About this clonotype itself: Its antigen is unidentified.

Looked up from germline, CDR1 is MNHNS and CDR2 is SASEGT. The CDR3 runs 13 residues. Preparation of TRB cDNA libraries relied on 5' RACE carrying UMI labels. TCRdb re-called the 5' RACE reads; one entry per CDR3 protein, DNA not given. Here the sample table reports about 98,000 distinct CDR3 sequences. The V call is TRBV6-1, the J call TRBJ1-1. Source material: naive CXCR3+ CD8+ T cells from blood. Subset in this sample: CD45RO-CCR7+CD27+CD95- naive CD8+ T cells expressing CXCR3 (TNR3+). The receptor's source is a human donor in good health. Some clones in this sample may be carry-over from other donors' samples. CDR3 residues: CASSETTPTEAFF.